This T cell receptor beta chain was identified in a study of blood T cell repertoires in COVID-19. Study information: COVID-19 samples, acute and convalescent, were from the United States, Italy and Spain. The cDNA or gDNA used as material had been derived from T cells, B-cell-depleted T cells, or PBMCs.

Original data processing: Counts of nucleated cells, estimated from reference gene primer amplification, were obtained. Using immunoSEQ multiplex PCR, the repertoire was profiled, and TCRdb retains in-frame clones only, with some absent. V and J calls and clone size are those listed in that table; D and trimming were worked out from the DNA. The top ten hold around 4.7% of the sample, which has about 120,000 clones, roughly 90% seen once. V lost 3 bases and J lost 4, with 15 bases in between. The CDR3 is 15 residues long. CDR1 is SGHDN, CDR2 FVKESK, per germline. The chain couples TRBV14 to TRBJ1-1, with D possibly matching TRBD1 (5 bases). The sequenced sample was peripheral blood. The TCR sequence derives from a man aged 40-50 years with acute or convalescent COVID-19. The CDR3 sequence: CASSHRTPRGTEAFF. CDR3 DNA sequence: TGTGCCAGCAGCCACCGGACCCCAAGGGGCACTGAAGCTTTCTTT.